The present T cell receptor beta chain was sequenced within a study of blood T cell repertoires in COVID-19. The wider study: Sites across the United States, Italy and Spain contributed samples from acute and convalescent COVID-19.

This clone was observed a few times. In the same sample, other DNA sequences code for this CDR3. Study processing details: By means of reference gene primer amplification, nucleated cell counts were estimated. The repertoire was sequenced with immunoSEQ multiplex PCR; TCRdb's copy has only in-frame clones and lacks some. The D gene and trimming were derived from the DNA, and the V and J assignments and clone size from that table. The sample records roughly 38,000 clones, around 84% being singletons. The CDR3 contains 15 residues. Germline V gene lookup returns CDR1 LGHDT and CDR2 YNNKEL (reference sequence). Germline trimming cut 4 bases from V and 7 bases from J; bases unmatched to any gene: 5.

The sample taken for sequencing was peripheral blood. This clonotype was obtained from a man between 60 and 75 years old with COVID-19, enrolled during active disease. V is TRBV3-1 (or the pseudogene TRBV3-2) and J is TRBJ1-6; TRBD1 aligns across 9 bases. Here the CDR3 reads CASSLTGGTNSPLHF. CDR3 nucleotide sequence: TGTGCCAGCAGCCTCACAGGGGGCACGAATTCACCCCTCCACTTT.